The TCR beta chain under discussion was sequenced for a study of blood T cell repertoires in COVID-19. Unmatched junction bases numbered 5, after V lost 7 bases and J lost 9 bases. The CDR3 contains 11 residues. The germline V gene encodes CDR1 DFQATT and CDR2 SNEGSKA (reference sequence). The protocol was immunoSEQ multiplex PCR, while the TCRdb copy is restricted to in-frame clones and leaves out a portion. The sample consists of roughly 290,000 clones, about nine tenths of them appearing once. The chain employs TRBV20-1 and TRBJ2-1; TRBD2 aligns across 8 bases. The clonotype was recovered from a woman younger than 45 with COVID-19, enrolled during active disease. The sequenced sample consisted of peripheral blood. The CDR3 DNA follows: TGCAGTGTTCCGGGGGGGACTGAGCAGTTCTTC. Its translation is CSVPGGTEQFF.